One T cell receptor (beta chain) is described in this entry. This clonotype was seen a handful of times. The clone's antigen remains unknown. Base qualities are missing; no much larger clone stands one base away. The data were obtained in a study of T cells in Graves' hyperthyroidism and ophthalmopathy (dated by TCRdb to the late 2010s). Looking at the study overall: Peripheral blood was sampled at the time of initial diagnosis, prior to any treatment. TCR V-J signatures able to tell the groups apart were searched for in a discovery cohort of 100 patients, of whom 43 had Graves' ophthalmopathy and 57 had stable Graves' hyperthyroidism. Once sampling was done, hyperthyroidism patients were given methimazole at a starting dose of 30 mg daily, whereas ophthalmopathy patients were given high-dose intravenous methylprednisolone. The paper reports TCR Vbeta CDR3 sequencing of some 140 peripheral blood samples: some 44 ophthalmopathy, roughly 80 hyperthyroidism and 17 progressor patients. For training and testing, the roughly 100 patients in the discovery cohort were randomly divided in a 7:3 ratio. An independent validation cohort of under 20 hyperthyroidism patients and about 15 patients who later progressed to ophthalmopathy tested prospective prediction of ophthalmopathy. Thyroid tissue and blood T-cell repertoires from several Graves' hyperthyroidism patients were also compared in the study.

What the authors observed across the whole study: Most expanded thyroid clonotypes (frequency above 0.001) were also detected in blood, a finding suggesting that blood repertoires may reflect thyroid immune responses. In cross-validation, a model built on a 13 V-J signature told ophthalmopathy apart from stable hyperthyroidism with under 90% sensitivity and about 81% specificity, and in testing the same model reached 80%/75%. Sample size was not statistically predetermined, and investigators were not blinded to group allocation. In validation, the model predicted progression to ophthalmopathy with 55% to 71% sensitivity and approximately 72% specificity, a median of about six months before onset.

Amplification of TCR beta CDR3 regions was carried out from RNA transcripts. The TCR CDR3 was subjected to a first round of RT-PCR using the HTBI primer set and the Qiagen OneStep RT-PCR kit. A second multiplex PCR round built the libraries, followed by size selection and purification. Libraries were sequenced paired-end with 100 bp reads on an Illumina HiSeq2000. The source study handled its data this way. SOAPnuke was used to process the raw data, with reads discarded if the reads contained adapters or uncalled bases, had a mean Phred below 15, or lacked an exact constant-primer or identifier match. COPE v1.2.5 was used to merge high-quality paired reads, and clonotypes were defined as unique nucleotide sequences. Clonotypes were aligned to IMGT TRBV, TRBD and TRBJ reference segments using MiTCR v1.1. Analysis was restricted to V-J combinations with a frequency above 0.0001, which covered over 98% of repertoires. A TCS score was defined as the ratio between F50 (clonal expansion) and ExV (chaos), using BLOSUM62-based TCRdist between CDR3 peptides within each V-J. Welch's t-statistics and random forest reduced 500 to 550 V-J features to roughly 13, which were used in a naive Bayes classifier (R e1071). TCRdb applied fastp at Q25 and MiXCR to the public reads, then kept only in-frame beta chains. Rows are combined by CDR3 protein, so each entry shows the most common genes and DNA. These V and J calls rely on TCRdb rather than the paper's analysis. The sample records 500,000 to 550,000 distinct CDR3 sequences, approximately 20% of which are singletons. 40% to 50% of the sample comes from the top ten.

Ophthalmopathy patients had moderately to severely active disease, Clinical Activity Score of at least 3, NOSPECS grade of at least 4, and duration under 3 months. Exclusion was applied to patients with uncontrolled infections, other autoimmune diseases, pregnancy or lactation. Diagnoses were established on the basis of clinical symptoms, serum thyroxine and TRAb, thyroid ultrasound, and orbital computed tomography. Ficoll-Paque density gradient centrifugation was used to isolate PBMCs from around 10 ml of fresh peripheral blood. Total RNA was extracted with Trizol reagent, and quality was checked on an Agilent 2100 Bioanalyzer. The specimen sequenced was blood. The origin of this receptor is a man aged 40-55 years with Graves' ophthalmopathy.

The CDR3 loop reads CASSLTGSNHGYTF. At the DNA level, the sequence is TGCGCCAGCAGTTTGACCGGCTCAAACCATGGCTACACCTTC. The rearranged segments are TRBV5-1 and TRBJ1-2; the D gene is unclear. The cysteine opens and the phenylalanine closes a CDR3 of 14 amino acids. Of the read, only the CDR3 DNA is kept; its 42 bases are in frame from base 1. V lost 5 bases and J lost 6 bases; the stretch between them is 17 bases long. The germline V gene provides CDR1 SGHRS and CDR2 YFSETQ.